Listed below are T cell receptor beta chains from one sample, sequenced in a study of cytomegalovirus exposure and HLA in healthy donors. The table came from immunoSEQ multiplex PCR; TCRdb's copy has only in-frame clones and leaves some out. The sample lists some 130,000 clones, over 75% occurring once. The material sequenced was PBMCs. Receptors originate from a male donor in good health and CMV-seropositive. CDR3s include the opening cysteine and the closing phenylalanine or tryptophan. The D gene is left open where the match is weak. The listing skips clone size in some rows; elsewhere it reads once, few, many or a size class.

clone_size: few; d_call: NA; v_call: TRBV20-1; j_call: TRBJ1-1; cdr3_aa: CSATKNTEAFF; cdr3_nt: TGCAGTGCTACCAAGAACACTGAAGCTTTCTTT
clone_size: NA; d_call: TRBD1; v_call: TRBV10-3; j_call: TRBJ2-7; cdr3_aa: CAISADRGRSYEQYF; cdr3_nt: TGTGCCATCAGTGCCGACAGGGGGAGGTCCTACGAGCAGTACTTC
clone_size: NA; d_call: NA; v_call: TRBV27; j_call: TRBJ1-5; cdr3_aa: CASSPPGQPQHF; cdr3_nt: TGTGCCAGCAGTCCGCCCGGTCAGCCCCAGCATTTT
clone_size: NA; d_call: TRBD2; v_call: TRBV7-2; j_call: TRBJ2-1; cdr3_aa: CASSGGGLAGYNEQFF; cdr3_nt: TGTGCCAGCAGCGGTGGCGGCCTAGCGGGATACAATGAGCAGTTCTTC
clone_size: NA; d_call: NA; v_call: TRBV5-6; j_call: TRBJ1-1; cdr3_aa: CASSLRGGNTEAFF; cdr3_nt: TGTGCCAGCAGCTTGAGGGGGGGGAACACTGAAGCTTTCTTT
clone_size: NA; d_call: NA; v_call: TRBV5-6; j_call: TRBJ1-2; cdr3_aa: CASNFIGGYGYTF; cdr3_nt: TGTGCCAGCAACTTCATCGGAGGTTATGGCTACACCTTC
clone_size: NA; d_call: TRBD2; v_call: TRBV30; j_call: TRBJ2-1; cdr3_aa: CATLATGLAGQFF; cdr3_nt: TGTGCCACCTTGGCCACGGGACTAGCGGGTCAGTTCTTC
clone_size: once; d_call: NA; v_call: TRBV6-1; j_call: TRBJ2-7; cdr3_aa: CASTRDTIGEQYF; cdr3_nt: TGTGCCAGCACGCGGGATACAATTGGGGAGCAGTACTTC
clone_size: NA; d_call: NA; v_call: TRBV2; j_call: TRBJ2-7; cdr3_aa: CASSATTRAYEQYF; cdr3_nt: TGTGCCAGCAGTGCGACTACACGCGCCTACGAGCAGTACTTC
clone_size: few; d_call: NA; v_call: TRBV4-1; j_call: TRBJ2-2; cdr3_aa: CASSPNTGELFF; cdr3_nt: TGCGCCAGCAGCCCAAACACCGGGGAGCTGTTTTTT
clone_size: once; d_call: NA; v_call: TRBV6-1; j_call: TRBJ1-2; cdr3_aa: CASSEGRKNYGYTF; cdr3_nt: TGTGCCAGCAGTGAAGGGCGGAAAAACTATGGCTACACCTTC
clone_size: NA; d_call: NA; v_call: TRBV7-2; j_call: TRBJ2-7; cdr3_aa: CASSQRQHYEQYF; cdr3_nt: TGTGCCAGCAGCCAAAGACAGCACTACGAGCAGTACTTC
clone_size: few; d_call: NA; v_call: TRBV7-7; j_call: TRBJ2-5; cdr3_aa: CASEAAGEETQYF; cdr3_nt: TGTGCCAGCGAAGCGGCAGGGGAAGAGACCCAGTACTTC
clone_size: NA; d_call: TRBD1; v_call: TRBV15; j_call: TRBJ2-7; cdr3_aa: CATSRGQGHEQYF; cdr3_nt: TGTGCCACCAGCAGGGGACAGGGTCACGAGCAGTACTTC
clone_size: few; d_call: NA; v_call: TRBV2; j_call: TRBJ2-7; cdr3_aa: CASSNGTTYEQYF; cdr3_nt: TGTGCCAGCAGTAACGGGACAACCTACGAGCAGTACTTC
clone_size: few; d_call: NA; v_call: TRBV2; j_call: TRBJ2-7; cdr3_aa: CASSELRRSSYEQYF; cdr3_nt: TGTGCCAGCAGTGAATTACGACGGAGCTCCTACGAGCAGTACTTC
clone_size: NA; d_call: TRBD2; v_call: TRBV5-1; j_call: TRBJ2-7; cdr3_aa: CASSWYLAGSSYEQYF; cdr3_nt: TGCGCCAGCAGCTGGTACCTAGCGGGGAGCTCCTACGAGCAGTACTTC
clone_size: NA; d_call: NA; v_call: TRBV13; j_call: TRBJ2-2; cdr3_aa: CASSLGLMAGELFF; cdr3_nt: TGTGCCAGCAGCTTAGGCCTAATGGCCGGGGAGCTGTTTTTT
clone_size: NA; d_call: NA; v_call: TRBV19; j_call: TRBJ1-5; cdr3_aa: CASSIRQLDQPQHF; cdr3_nt: TGTGCCAGTAGTATCCGACAGCTAGATCAGCCCCAGCATTTT
clone_size: NA; d_call: NA; v_call: TRBV5-1; j_call: TRBJ2-6; cdr3_aa: CASSQYNSGANVLTF; cdr3_nt: TGCGCCAGCAGCCAGTATAACTCTGGGGCCAACGTCCTGACTTTC
clone_size: NA; d_call: NA; v_call: TRBV6-1; j_call: TRBJ1-2; cdr3_aa: CASSVKQGSSGYTF; cdr3_nt: TGTGCCAGCAGTGTTAAACAGGGTTCGAGTGGCTACACCTTC
clone_size: NA; d_call: TRBD2; v_call: TRBV6-6; j_call: TRBJ2-5; cdr3_aa: CASSYGTSHKYF; cdr3_nt: TGTGCCAGCAGTTACGGGACTAGCCATAAGTACTTC
clone_size: NA; d_call: TRBD1; v_call: TRBV7-2; j_call: TRBJ1-4; cdr3_aa: CASSLPGGFEKLFF; cdr3_nt: TGTGCCAGCAGCTTACCAGGGGGATTTGAAAAACTGTTTTTT
clone_size: NA; d_call: TRBD2; v_call: TRBV5-1; j_call: TRBJ2-3; cdr3_aa: CASSRLAGDTSTQYF; cdr3_nt: TGCGCCAGCAGCCGACTAGCGGGAGATACAAGTACGCAGTATTTT
clone_size: NA; d_call: NA; v_call: TRBV5-1; j_call: TRBJ2-7; cdr3_aa: CASSASSYEQYF; cdr3_nt: TGCGCCAGCAGCGCGAGCTCCTACGAGCAGTACTTC
clone_size: NA; d_call: TRBD1; v_call: TRBV19; j_call: TRBJ1-2; cdr3_aa: CASSPGQGYGYTF; cdr3_nt: TGTGCCAGTAGTCCGGGACAGGGGTATGGCTACACCTTC
clone_size: few; d_call: TRBD2; v_call: TRBV7-2; j_call: TRBJ2-3; cdr3_aa: CASSLVTWRTSKADTQYF; cdr3_nt: TGTGCCAGCAGCTTAGTCACCTGGCGGACTAGCAAAGCAGATACGCAGTATTTT
clone_size: once; d_call: NA; v_call: TRBV28; j_call: TRBJ1-1; cdr3_aa: CASSSPGENTEAFF; cdr3_nt: TGTGCCAGCAGTTCCCCGGGGGAGAACACTGAAGCTTTCTTT
clone_size: NA; d_call: NA; v_call: TRBV28; j_call: TRBJ1-5; cdr3_aa: CASSLFGSGNQPQHF; cdr3_nt: TGTGCCAGCAGTTTATTCGGGAGTGGGAATCAGCCCCAGCATTTT
clone_size: NA; d_call: NA; v_call: TRBV28; j_call: TRBJ2-7; cdr3_aa: CASSFSTGGEQYF; cdr3_nt: TGTGCCAGCAGTTTCTCAACCGGGGGCGAGCAGTACTTC
clone_size: NA; d_call: NA; v_call: TRBV4-1; j_call: TRBJ1-5; cdr3_aa: CASSQAALSNQPQHF; cdr3_nt: TGCGCCAGCAGCCAAGCTGCCCTAAGCAATCAGCCCCAGCATTTT
clone_size: NA; d_call: NA; v_call: TRBV2; j_call: TRBJ1-4; cdr3_aa: CASTFTGEKLFF; cdr3_nt: TGTGCCAGCACATTCACCGGGGAAAAACTGTTTTTT
clone_size: NA; d_call: TRBD1; v_call: TRBV5-1; j_call: TRBJ2-7; cdr3_aa: CASSPRDRAGEQYF; cdr3_nt: TGCGCCAGCAGCCCCCGGGACAGGGCTGGCGAGCAGTACTTC
clone_size: NA; d_call: NA; v_call: TRBV5-5; j_call: TRBJ2-3; cdr3_aa: CASSLGGTDTQYF; cdr3_nt: TGTGCCAGCAGCTTGGGAGGCACAGATACGCAGTATTTT